These T cell receptor beta chains were read from a single sample in a study of blood T cell repertoires in COVID-19. Profiled with immunoSEQ multiplex PCR; TCRdb holds only in-frame clones, not every one. In the table there are approximately 170,000 clones, around 83% of which are singletons. The sample taken for sequencing was PBMCs or T cells enriched from blood (not recorded which). The receptors stem from a woman between 45 and 65 years old in a cohort exposed to, infected with or recovered from COVID-19 (not recorded which). Both conserved end residues are part of each CDR3. D genes are given only for firm matches. Clone size is shown for a subset of rows, as once, few, many or a class of expanded clone.

TRBV6-5	TRBD2	once	TRBJ2-1	CASTLGRMNNEQFF	TGTGCCAGCACCCTCGGGAGGATGAACAATGAGCAGTTCTTC
TRBV6-5	TRBD1	few	TRBJ1-5	CASRLNRDRGQPQHF	TGTGCCAGCAGACTAAACCGGGACAGGGGGCAGCCCCAGCATTTT
TRBV7-9	TRBD2	NA	TRBJ2-1	CASSLGAGGGHEQFF	TGTGCCAGCAGCTTAGGGGCGGGAGGGGGTCATGAGCAGTTCTTC
TRBV18	TRBD1	once	TRBJ2-7	CASSPRQGVYEQYF	TGTGCCAGCTCACCAAGACAGGGTGTCTACGAGCAGTACTTC
TRBV9	TRBD1	NA	TRBJ1-6	CASSGPGQVNSPLHF	TGTGCCAGCAGCGGCCCAGGACAGGTTAATTCACCCCTCCACTTT
TRBV5-6	NA	NA	TRBJ1-1	CASSLGVEGAWGTEAFF	TGTGCCAGCAGCTTGGGTGTAGAAGGGGCGTGGGGCACTGAAGCTTTCTTT
TRBV6-5	TRBD1	NA	TRBJ1-5	CASTELRDRNQPQHF	TGTGCCAGCACCGAATTACGGGACAGAAATCAGCCCCAGCATTTT
TRBV7-8	NA	NA	TRBJ1-6	CASSLAQGLNSPLHF	TGTGCCAGCAGCTTAGCGCAGGGGCTGAATTCACCCCTCCACTTT
TRBV28	TRBD1	NA	TRBJ1-2	CASSFEQGVGGYTF	TGTGCCAGCAGTTTTGAACAGGGGGTAGGTGGCTACACCTTC
TRBV6-5	TRBD1	NA	TRBJ1-2	CATRGDRVPSGYTF	TGTGCCACCAGAGGGGACAGGGTCCCCTCCGGCTACACCTTC
TRBV28	NA	NA	TRBJ1-5	CASSNGIGVADSNQPQHF	TGTGCCAGCAGTAATGGGATAGGGGTAGCGGATAGCAATCAGCCCCAGCATTTT
TRBV5-8	NA	NA	TRBJ2-3	CASSLGGGSTDTQYF	TGTGCCAGCAGCTTAGGGGGGGGAAGCACAGATACGCAGTATTTT
TRBV11-2	TRBD1	NA	TRBJ1-1	CASSERQGDTEAFF	TGTGCCAGCAGCGAAAGACAGGGGGACACTGAAGCTTTCTTT
TRBV11-3	TRBD1	NA	TRBJ2-2	CASSLGQGNTGELFF	TGTGCCAGCAGCTTAGGACAGGGTAACACCGGGGAGCTGTTTTTT
TRBV27	NA	NA	TRBJ1-4	CASSLSAPNEKLFF	TGTGCCAGCAGCCTCAGCGCCCCGAATGAAAAACTGTTTTTT
TRBV7-9	NA	once	TRBJ1-5	CASSPGQGGDQPQHF	TGTGCCAGCAGCCCTGGTCAGGGTGGTGATCAGCCCCAGCATTTT
TRBV2	NA	NA	TRBJ1-4	CASRTDTNEKLFF	TGTGCCAGCAGGACAGATACTAATGAAAAACTGTTTTTT
TRBV9	TRBD1	NA	TRBJ2-2	CASSVVAGGITGELFF	TGTGCCAGCAGCGTAGTTGCAGGGGGCATAACCGGGGAGCTGTTTTTT
TRBV5-6	NA	NA	TRBJ1-4	CASSGRTNEKLFF	TGTGCCAGCAGCGGGCGTACTAATGAAAAACTGTTTTTT
TRBV6-5	NA	few	TRBJ1-6	CASNAGSLSPLHF	TGTGCCAGCAATGCGGGTTCGCTTTCACCCCTCCACTTT
TRBV6-2/TRBV6-3	TRBD2	NA	TRBJ2-1	CASSFPGLVNNEQFF	TGTGCCAGCAGTTTCCCGGGACTAGTAAACAATGAGCAGTTCTTC
TRBV5-1	TRBD1	NA	TRBJ1-4	CASSLAGTGREKLFF	TGCGCCAGCAGCTTGGCCGGGACAGGCCGTGAAAAACTGTTTTTT
TRBV19	NA	NA	TRBJ1-4	CASSLWGQPTNEKLFF	TGTGCCAGTAGTCTCTGGGGACAACCAACTAATGAAAAACTGTTTTTT
TRBV5-1	TRBD1	NA	TRBJ1-6	CASSPDTGGRSPLHF	TGCGCCAGCAGTCCGGACACAGGGGGACGTTCACCCCTCCACTTT
TRBV2	TRBD1	NA	TRBJ1-4	CASRRQGPNEKLFF	TGTGCCAGCAGAAGACAGGGGCCTAATGAAAAACTGTTTTTT
TRBV4-1	NA	NA	TRBJ2-5	CASSLDSEETQYF	TGCGCCAGCAGCCTCGACAGTGAAGAGACCCAGTACTTC
TRBV5-1	NA	NA	TRBJ2-3	CASSLATGGADTQYF	TGCGCCAGCAGCTTGGCTACAGGTGGGGCAGATACGCAGTATTTT
TRBV5-1	TRBD1	NA	TRBJ2-3	CASSLRGTGFSGSPDTQYF	TGCGCCAGCAGCTTGCGAGGGACAGGGTTTAGCGGTTCCCCAGATACGCAGTATTTT
TRBV3-1/TRBV3-2	TRBD1	few	TRBJ1-4	CASSHPGQMTTTNEKLFF	TGTGCCAGCAGCCATCCGGGACAGATGACCACAACTAATGAAAAACTGTTTTTT
TRBV4-1	TRBD1	NA	TRBJ2-1	CASSQSPGQGAHNEQFF	TGCGCCAGCAGCCAATCTCCGGGACAGGGGGCGCACAATGAGCAGTTCTTC
TRBV19	TRBD2	NA	TRBJ2-1	CASRRTSGGLSSYNEQFF	TGTGCCAGTAGAAGGACTAGCGGGGGGTTGAGCTCCTACAATGAGCAGTTCTTC
TRBV9	NA	NA	TRBJ1-1	CASSPGTVNTEAFF	TGTGCCAGCAGCCCCGGTACCGTGAACACTGAAGCTTTCTTT
TRBV10-3	NA	NA	TRBJ1-2	CAIRTSDLANYGYTF	TGTGCCATCAGGACGTCGGACTTAGCTAACTATGGCTACACCTTC
TRBV28	NA	few	TRBJ1-2	CASSLATGYTF	TGTGCCAGCAGTTTGGCCACTGGCTACACCTTC
TRBV28	NA	NA	TRBJ1-1	CASSLYPRGAFF	TGTGCCAGCAGTTTATACCCTAGGGGAGCTTTCTTT
TRBV5-4	TRBD1	NA	TRBJ2-7	CASTDRFSYEQYF	TGTGCCAGCACGGACAGGTTCTCCTACGAGCAGTACTTC
TRBV18	NA	NA	TRBJ2-1	CASSREQGTNEQFF	TGTGCCAGCTCACGGGAACAGGGTACCAATGAGCAGTTCTTC
TRBV2	TRBD2	NA	TRBJ2-3	CASRIAGGLDTQYF	TGTGCCAGCAGGATAGCGGGGGGGCTAGATACGCAGTATTTT
TRBV9	NA	once	TRBJ2-7	CASSVEQTTYEQYF	TGTGCCAGCAGCGTAGAACAGACAACCTACGAGCAGTACTTC
TRBV5-6	TRBD1	NA	TRBJ1-1	CASSLMSGGETEAFF	TGTGCCAGCAGCTTGATGTCAGGGGGAGAAACTGAAGCTTTCTTT
TRBV5-5	TRBD2	few	TRBJ2-3	CASNTLAGYTDTQYF	TGTGCCAGCAATACACTAGCGGGGTACACAGATACGCAGTATTTT
TRBV7-9	TRBD1	NA	TRBJ1-4	CASSFTGAPNEKLFF	TGTGCCAGCAGCTTCACAGGGGCGCCTAATGAAAAACTGTTTTTT
TRBV6-4	TRBD1	NA	TRBJ1-2	CATPDRANYGYTF	TGTGCCACCCCAGACAGGGCTAACTATGGCTACACCTTC
TRBV6-2/TRBV6-3	NA	NA	TRBJ2-1	CASSPRLSRGAYNEQFF	TGTGCCAGCAGCCCTCGGCTTTCGCGGGGAGCCTACAATGAGCAGTTCTTC